This TCR beta chain was recorded in a study of cytomegalovirus exposure and HLA in healthy donors. Looking at the study overall: Membership in the Caucasian-associated ancestry cluster was found for around 85% of about 430 genotyped donors.

Germline V lookup: CDR1 WSHSY, CDR2 SAAADI. The CDR3 contains 16 residues. V shed 2 bases and J 5 bases; nucleotides not matched to a gene: 10. The PCR ran on 60 Vbeta and 13 Jbeta primers. The table came from immunoSEQ multiplex PCR; TCRdb's copy has only in-frame clones and leaves some out. The table records 200,000 to 250,000 clones, 82% of them present only once. General study points: Cytomegalovirus-associated TCR beta chains were listed, numbering some 180. CMV antigen specificity of a few CMV-associated chains was confirmed in vitro.

About this clone: Its antigen is not identified.

The V call is TRBV10-2, the J call TRBJ2-3; TRBD2 matches 7 bases. This clonotype was obtained from a woman in her forties in good health and CMV-seropositive. The specimen was PBMCs. CDR3 DNA sequence: TGCGCCAGCAGTGAGCTCCGCGGGAGTTGGGGAGATACGCAGTATTTT. Protein: CASSELRGSWGDTQYF.